This TCR beta chain originates from a study of blood T cell repertoires in COVID-19. Across the whole study: The United States, Italy and Spain provided the acute and convalescent COVID-19 samples.

Participants were aged roughly 18 to 95 years, lived in around 22 US areas, and enrolled virtually. This clone is a singleton in its sample. The identical CDR3 is also encoded by other nucleotide sequences in the sample. Sequencing used immunoSEQ multiplex PCR; TCRdb keeps in-frame clones, though not all of them. The sample has 400,000 to 500,000 clones; around nine tenths are singletons. Material for sequencing was PBMCs or T cells enriched from blood (not recorded which). The receptor comes from a woman under 30 who had been exposed to COVID-19.

The CDR3 here is CASSLDSSYNSPLHF. The CDR3 coding sequence is TGTGCCAGCTCACTGGACAGCTCCTATAATTCACCCCTCCACTTT. This rearrangement joins TRBV18 to TRBJ1-6, with D perhaps TRBD1 (6 bases). CDR3 size: 15 residues. V was cut by 4 bases and J by 0 bases, with 7 bases left in between. The V gene's germline CDR1 is KGHSH and CDR2 LQKENI.